This T cell receptor (beta chain) was observed in a study of cytomegalovirus exposure and HLA in healthy donors (dated by TCRdb to 2017 to 2019). Background on the whole study: An earlier analysis of 587 of the donors reported about 260 Gb of sequence data and 117 million unique TCR beta sequences obtained from some 200 million T cells. HLA typing included class I and class II loci at four-digit resolution. Among a few hundred genotyped donors of the cohort, an average of 235,054 unique TCR beta nucleotide sequences were sequenced per donor, roughly 20% of them non-productive. An earlier analysis of 450 to 750 of the donors used high-throughput TCR beta sequencing to judge whether each TCR beta V gene segment behaved as functional or pseudogenic. The later analysis used no new phenotypic data to find candidate immune exposures, relying instead on TCR beta sequences and their occurrence across donors. An early release covering more than 500 HLA-typed donors comprised about 300 gigabases of sequencing data and tens of millions of unique TCR sequences. All discovery cohort repertoires had been generated using a single sequencing platform. In a later analysis, previously published TCR beta repertoires from more than 500 donors were re-analyzed and high-resolution HLA genotyping was added so that TCR occurrence patterns could be studied. The study aimed to test whether signatures of past pathogen exposure could be identified by cataloging public T cell receptors. Donor age, sex, ethnicity and CMV serostatus were collected together with the repertoire data. Typing coverage varied by locus: roughly 629-640 donors for A, B, C, DRB1 and DQB1; more than 500 for DQA1; 600 to 610 for DPA1; 450 to 480 for DPB1. A handful of DR-DQ haplotypes were handled as single units for association and clustering because linkage in the cohort was strong. A later genetic analysis used genome-wide SNP genotypes for about 60% of the roughly 670 donors, treating that subset as a discovery cohort. The study profiled the T cell repertoires of about 720 subjects by immunosequencing and related them to cytomegalovirus serostatus. A separate validation cohort of about 110 different subjects was used in addition to the approximately 670-subject first cohort. To predict cytomegalovirus infection status, the study brought together high-throughput TCR immunosequencing, statistical association of individual TCRs with disease status, and machine learning. The genetic ancestry cluster associated with self-reported Caucasian donors included around 76% of the approximately 400 genotyped donors.

Libraries were made using the immunoSEQ multiplex PCR assay. For the multiplex PCR, a mixture combining 60 forward primers for TCR Vbeta segments and 13 reverse primers for TCR Jbeta segments was used. Amplification of the CDR3 region of rearranged TCR beta genes was performed with a multiplex PCR assay on genomic DNA. The Illumina HiSeq System was used to sequence the amplified TCR beta libraries as 87-base-pair reads. Regarding the original processing steps: A later analysis tallied some 79 million unique TCR beta chains across the roughly 610 repertoires, and around 9.9 million of those chains were shared by two or more donors. Raw reads were error-corrected and collapsed into unique sequences by a nearest-neighbor algorithm in which closely related sequences were merged to remove PCR and sequencing errors. To assign V, D and J gene segments, CDR3 sequences were aligned to IMGT reference sequences. For a sequence to be retained, a match of at least six nucleotides to both a V gene segment and a J gene segment was required. Rearrangements were called productive when the CDR3 lacked stop codons and stayed in frame with V and J; all others were non-productive. CDR3 was defined according to IMGT convention as the region running from the second conserved V-encoded cysteine to the conserved J-encoded phenylalanine. The earlier analysis of 587 of the donors excluded sequences that lacked an unambiguous match to a single V gene segment. In an earlier analysis of 450 to 750 of the donors, a V segment was called functional when productive rearrangements were above 56.7%, and segregating when the standard deviation between donors exceeded 5%. A statistical classification framework was built for diagnosing cytomegalovirus status from the catalog of TCR beta chain sequences. In a later analysis, V and J genes were assigned by comparing TCR nucleotide sequences against IMGT/GENE-DB human TR gene sequences. In a later analysis, CDR3 sequences and most-parsimonious VDJ recombination scenarios were assigned using the TCRdist pipeline. In a later analysis, each TCR beta chain was defined by its CDR3 amino acid sequence together with its V-gene family, and reads lacking a unique V-gene family were excluded. As a way to deal with suspected cross-contamination and a sequencing artifact, a later analysis dropped more than 500 nucleotide sequences that were highly shared and had low generation probability. For each public chain, a later analysis derived a clonal expansion index from normalized ranks of inferred template counts within each repertoire. In a later analysis, generation probabilities were computed using a VDJ recombination model fitted to out-of-frame rearrangements, and the results were checked against IGoR. Hypergeometric tests were used in a later analysis to score TCR-TCR, TCR-HLA and TCR-CMV co-occurrence, with a repertoire-size bias correction applied to the TCR pairs. To estimate false discovery rates, a later analysis permuted the HLA or CMV assignments 20 times. In a later analysis, co-occurring TCRs were grouped using DBSCAN, with TCRdist sequence similarity added in when clustering inside HLA-allele-positive subsets. For co-occurrence clustering, repertoires with fewer than 30,000 or more than 120,000 public chains were excluded, along with 5 or 6 repertoires with anomalous nucleotide sharing. TCRdb holds this immuneACCESS table with in-frame rearrangements only. Some clones are missing; in checked studies, unresolved V genes explain under half, and the rest has no known cause. D and trimming come from the DNA, and the V and J calls and clone size come from that table. Recorded for this sample are 50,000 or so clones; approximately 70% of them occurred a single time. The biggest ten clones account for 7% to 10% of the sample.

The germline V gene supplies CDR1 SGHTA and CDR2 FQGNSA. V sheds 3 bases and J sheds 9 bases, leaving 12 bases between their ends. The CDR3 contains 13 residues, cysteine and phenylalanine counted. The only DNA kept is the CDR3, 39 bases in frame from the first base. The table lists this clone with many counts. Its antigen has not been determined. Qualities for individual bases were not recorded, and no much larger clone is one base off. In total, 666 healthy bone marrow donors made up the cohort. At the time of sampling, all cohort members were nominally healthy, though unrecorded immune exposures were likely present. The donor was CMV seronegative and was included in the group of 352 seronegative cohort members. A peripheral blood sample was provided by each donor, and peripheral blood mononuclear cells were used for TCR beta sequencing. Genomic DNA extraction from the blood cell samples was performed with the Qiagen DNeasy Blood Extraction Kit.

Points the paper makes about the study in general: The study listed over 150 TCR beta chains as associated with cytomegalovirus. Broadly in line with IMGT annotations, most TCR beta V segments showed up in productive rearrangements about 87% or about 30% of the time in an earlier analysis of around 600 of the donors. Several of the top co-occurrence clusters appeared to be linked to parvovirus B19, influenza, CMV and Epstein-Barr virus, according to a later analysis. A later genetic analysis associated a missense DCLRE1C variant with V-gene and J-gene trimming of TCR beta chains, and an independent cohort replicated the association. Most TCR sequences were observed very rarely across donors, whereas some public TCRs were present in many individuals. In a later genetic analysis, fewer N-insertions in productive TCRs were reported among donors in an Asian-associated ancestry cluster than the roughly 710-donor mean. Linkage disequilibrium might explain the correlated functional status among segregating V segments, but an unknown experimental factor could not be excluded. The only immune exposure information available for the cohort was CMV serostatus. Three of the identified cytomegalovirus-associated TCR beta chains were confirmed in vitro to be specific for cytomegalovirus antigens. A cluster of highly shared sequence variants was judged likely to be a technical artifact of the sequencing pipeline. Strong co-occurrence of HLA alleles, especially DR and DQ, made assigning TCR associations to individual alleles difficult. According to a later analysis, TCR association rates differed among HLA loci, with DRB1 alleles showing the most associated TCRs and HLA-C alleles showing the fewest. In this cohort, only TCR beta chains were sequenced, and detectable features were limited by the absence of alpha or paired-chain data. HLA typing was unavailable for some donors at each locus, so association tests used only the typed subset. Because the 87-base-pair reads could not distinguish some IMGT-functional V segments, including TRBV6-2 and TRBV6-3, those segments were excluded. According to the authors, the approach could potentially be generalized to other disease states and immunological phenotypes. The earlier analysis of about 600 of the donors excluded some 16 rarely observed V segments, including chromosome 9 orphons, because counts were too low. According to a later analysis, most CMV-associated TCR beta chains appeared to be HLA-restricted, and the HLA associations seemed to be driven largely by CMV exposure. A further reported finding was that TCR beta sequences accurately predicted the HLA-A and HLA-B alleles for most subjects in the first cohort. In a later analysis, HLA-associated TCR beta chains were found to be more clonally expanded and to have lower generation probabilities than equally common non-associated chains. In a later analysis, over 15,000 TCR beta sequences were associated with specific HLA alleles at a false discovery rate of 0.05. Presence/absence analyses assumed roughly uniform sequencing depth across donors, an assumption that may not hold. In both the original and validation cohorts, the classifier was reported to diagnose cytomegalovirus status with high specificity and sensitivity.

The receptor was isolated from a woman in her forties or fifties in good health and CMV-seronegative. The V and J genes are TRBV7-2 and TRBJ2-1; the D gene is possibly TRBD2, with 6 bases matching. The material sequenced was PBMCs. The nucleotide sequence is TGTGCCAGCAGCTTTGGAGGGTTTAGTGAGCAGTTCTTC. This is translated as CASSFGGFSEQFF.